The next 24 T cell receptor beta chains were all read from a single sample in a study of T cell repertoires in cytomegalovirus infection. TCRdb itself ran the reads through MiXCR, one entry per CDR3 protein. This table has tens of thousands of distinct CDR3 sequences, 4% appearing once. Sequencing was done on a sample of PBMCs. The receptors derive from a human donor in good health (CMV status not recorded). Some clones in this sample may be carry-over from other donors' samples.

The sample holds many counts of this clonotype. The CDR3 nucleotides read TGTGCCATCAGTGAAAGGGATGGCTACACCTTC. It specifies CAISERDGYTF. The gene calls are TRBV10-3 and TRBJ1-2, with unresolved D. Germline lookup yields CDR1 ENHRY and CDR2 SYGVKD. The V end lost 3 bases, the J end lost 6 bases, and 5 bases lay between the germline ends. The length of the CDR3 is 11 residues.

The table lists this clonotype with many counts. This rearrangement joins TRBV28 to TRBJ1-5, with D uncertain. This CDR3 spans 15 amino acids. The germline V and J ends were trimmed by 5 bases and 0 bases, with 11 bases remaining between them. Per germline, CDR1 MDHEN and CDR2 SYDVKM. The DNA for the CDR3 is TGTGCCAGCAGTCTCGATGTCAGTAGCAATCAGCCCCAGCATTTT. Protein sequence: CASSLDVSSNQPQHF.

This clonotype appeared many times. The rearrangement links TRBV7-2 to TRBJ2-7, with 7 positions matching TRBD1. Losses at the gene ends were 7 bases for V and 3 bases for J; bases not matched to a gene: 9. The length of the CDR3 is 14 residues. Germline V lookup: CDR1 SGHTA, CDR2 FQGNSA. CDR3 DNA sequence: TGTGCCAGCACCCTCCGACAGGGAGACTACGAGCAGTACTTC. It encodes CASTLRQGDYEQYF.

This clonotype was recorded at least ten times. CDR3 protein: CASSSIYRDQPQHF. CDR3 coding DNA: TGTGCCAGCAGCTCTATTTACAGGGATCAGCCCCAGCATTTT. The chain employs TRBV7-4 and TRBJ1-5; D perhaps matches TRBD1 (6 bases). Germline CDR1 SGHVT, CDR2 SQSDAQ. The CDR3 has 14 residues. Trimming shortened V by 4 bases and J by 5 bases, and 12 bases separated the two germline ends.

Many counts were recorded for this clonotype. V gene TRBV4-3 combines with J gene TRBJ2-7; a weak D match, TRBD1 (5 bases). Per the germline V gene, CDR1 is LGHNA and CDR2 is YSLEER. With 1 base removed from V and 4 bases from J, the gap between germline ends came to 14 bases. The CDR3 loop spans 15 amino acids. The CDR3 bases are TGCGCCAGCAGCCAAGTCGCAGGGAATGTATACGAGCAGTACTTC. It translates to CASSQVAGNVYEQYF.

There are many counts of this clonotype. The chain recombines TRBV7-2 with TRBJ1-1, with TRBD1 as a possible D gene (6 bases). In germline, CDR1 is SGHTA, CDR2 FQGNSA. V was cut by 5 bases and J by 1 base, with 14 bases left in between. The CDR3 consists of 15 residues. CDR3 protein: CASSVTGTWNTEAFF. The CDR3 nucleotides are TGTGCCAGCAGCGTAACCGGGACATGGAACACTGAAGCTTTCTTT.

In this sample, this clonotype turned up many times. V is TRBV7-8 and J is TRBJ1-4; D is unclear. The CDR3 is 14 residues long. CDR1 is SGHVS and CDR2 is FQNEAQ in the germline V gene. The germline V and J ends were trimmed by 5 bases and 0 bases, with 7 bases remaining between them. This CDR3 reads CASSPRTTNEKLFF. CDR3 nucleotide sequence: TGTGCCAGCAGCCCAAGGACAACTAATGAAAAACTGTTTTTT. The whole variable domain, remainder taken from reference TRBV7-8 and TRBJ1-4, is GAGVSQSPRYKVAKRGQDVALRCDPISGHVSLFWYQQALGQGPEFLTYFQNEAQLDKSGLPSDRFFAERPEGSVSTLKIQRTQQEDSAVYLCASSPRTTNEKLFFGSGTQLSVL.

This clonotype was detected many times. The chain is built from TRBV7-3 and TRBJ2-1, with TRBD2 identical over 9 bases. V was clipped by 2 bases and J by 7 bases; unmatched bases: 6. Germline V gene sequence: CDR1 SGHTA, CDR2 FQGTGA. The CDR3 is 15 amino acids. CDR3 DNA: TGTGCCAGCAGCTTACTTGGCGGGAGGGGTAATGAGCAGTTCTTC. It is translated as CASSLLGGRGNEQFF.

The table lists this clonotype with many counts. The chain employs TRBV7-8 and TRBJ1-6; D remains ambiguous. V lost 2 bases and J lost 9, with 14 bases in between. The CDR3 runs 15 residues. Germline CDR1 is SGHVS and CDR2 is FQNEAQ. CDR3 DNA sequence: TGTGCCAGCAGCTTAAGGGAGTTATCCAGTTCACCCCTCCACTTT. This gives the protein CASSLRELSSSPLHF.

This clonotype was seen many times. CDR3 nucleotides: TGTGCCAGCAGCCCCGAGAGGGGTAGCGGGAACTACGAGCAGTACTTC. Translating gives CASSPERGSGNYEQYF. The V gene is TRBV7-2, the J gene TRBJ2-7, with 8 positions matching TRBD2. The CDR3 loop spans 16 amino acids. Germline V gives CDR1 SGHTA, CDR2 FQGNSA. V was pared by 5 bases and J by 3 bases, with 12 bases of the junction left unmatched.

The sample holds many counts of this clonotype. The chain has TRBV7-2 and TRBJ1-3, with a possible D match to TRBD1 (6 bases). This CDR3 is 18 amino acids long. Trimming left V 3 bases short and J 0 bases short, with 18 bases between. CDR1 is SGHTA and CDR2 is FQGNSA in the germline V gene. In nucleotides, the CDR3 is TGTGCCAGCAGCTTTTTAGGCCCCACAGGGAACTCTGGAAACACCATATATTTT. It specifies CASSFLGPTGNSGNTIYF.

This clonotype has at least ten counts. The gene calls are TRBV7-2 and TRBJ2-1; 7 nucleotides line up with TRBD1. In germline, CDR1 is SGHTA, CDR2 FQGNSA. This CDR3 has 13 amino acids. Trimming took 1 base from V and 10 from J; bases not matched to a gene: 4. The CDR3 loop reads CASSLDPGQEQFF. The CDR3 coding sequence is TGTGCCAGCAGCTTAGACCCGGGACAGGAGCAGTTCTTC.

This clonotype was observed at least ten times. CDR3 nucleotide sequence: TGTGCCTGGAGTGTACGGGTACGGGAGACCCAGTACTTC. Its translation: CAWSVRVRETQYF. The V gene is TRBV30, the J gene TRBJ2-5; unclear D gene. The length of the CDR3 is 13 residues. CDR1 is GTSNPN, CDR2 SVGIG, per germline (reference sequence). V was clipped by 0 bases and J by 5 bases, with 10 bases between them.

The chain employs TRBV7-4 and TRBJ2-3; D remains ambiguous. The CDR3 is 15 residues long. CDR1 is SGHVT and CDR2 is SQSDAQ in the germline V gene. Trimming cost V 3 bases and J 2 bases, with 12 bases left between them. This chain's CDR3 is CASSFFLPDTDTQYF. The CDR3 region has the DNA TGTGCCAGCAGCTTTTTCCTTCCGGACACAGATACGCAGTATTTT. The variable domain in full, completed from reference TRBV7-4 and TRBJ2-3, reads GAGVSQSPRYKVAKRGRDVALRCDSISGHVTLYWYRQTLGQGSEVLTYSQSDAQRDKSGRPSGRFSAERPERSVSTLKIQRTEQGDSAVYLCASSFFLPDTDTQYFGPGTRLTVL.

This clonotype was detected ten times or more. This rearrangement joins TRBV29-1 to TRBJ2-1; 8 nucleotides align to TRBD1. The CDR3 consists of 15 residues. Germline CDR1 is SQVTM and CDR2 is ANQGSEA. V shed 7 bases, J shed 3 bases, and the junction held 11 bases outside the gene matches. In DNA form, the CDR3 reads TGCAGCGCCCCATCGGACAGGGAAAACTACAATGAGCAGTTCTTC. Amino acid sequence: CSAPSDRENYNEQFF.

This clonotype was detected many times. The chain has TRBV7-2 and TRBJ2-1; TRBD2 aligns across 10 bases. V lost 1 base to trimming and J lost 6 bases; unmatched junction nucleotides: 3. The CDR3 has 15 amino acids. Germline V gene lookup returns CDR1 SGHTA and CDR2 FQGNSA. The CDR3 nucleotides are TGTGCCAGCAGCTTAGGACTAGCGGGTCCCAATGAGCAGTTCTTC. Its protein product is CASSLGLAGPNEQFF.

This clonotype has only a few counts. The chain links TRBV7-9 to TRBJ2-5, with TRBD2 matching 11 bases. The V and J ends lost 4 bases and 5 bases, in that order; junction bases with no gene match: 9. The CDR3 is made up of 16 amino acids. Germline CDR1 SEHNR, CDR2 FQNEAQ (reference sequence). Here the CDR3 DNA reads TGTGCCAGCAGCTCATCGTTAGCGGGAGGGGCGGAGACCCAGTACTTC. This gives the protein CASSSSLAGGAETQYF.

This clonotype was counted many times. The chain combines TRBV6-2 or TRBV6-3 with TRBJ2-1; 15 bases line up with TRBD2. This CDR3 spans 16 amino acids. V lost 2 bases, J lost 6 bases, and 2 bases stayed unmatched. Germline assignment: CDR1 MNHEY and CDR2 SVGEGT. The CDR3 DNA sequence: TGTGCCAGCAGTTACCCGGGACTAGCGGGAGGCAATGAGCAGTTCTTC. Protein product: CASSYPGLAGGNEQFF.

This clonotype has at least ten counts. V and J are TRBV7-2 and TRBJ2-2; D gene uncertain. The CDR3 is made up of 16 amino acids. The V end lost 4 bases, the J end lost 0 bases, and 12 bases lay between the germline ends. CDR1 and CDR2 (germline): SGHTA, FQGNSA. Written as DNA, the CDR3 is TGTGCCAGCAGCTGGAAGGCCATCGCGAACACCGGGGAGCTGTTTTTT. Translation gives CASSWKAIANTGELFF. Full variable domain (remainder filled in from reference TRBV7-2 and TRBJ2-2): GAGVSQSPSNKVTEKGKDVELRCDPISGHTALYWYRQSLGQGLEFLIYFQGNSAPDKSGLPSDRFSAERTGGSVSTLTIQRTQQEDSAVYLCASSWKAIANTGELFFGEGSRLTVL.

The sample holds many counts of this clonotype. The chain employs TRBV3-1 and TRBJ1-1; D gene unclear. Germline-derived CDR1 and CDR2 are LGHDT and YNNKEL (reference sequence). This CDR3 has 16 amino acids. V lost 0 bases and J lost 2, with 13 bases in between. The CDR3 nucleotides read TGTGCCAGCAGCCAAGAAGTGTTTACGGACAACACTGAAGCTTTCTTT. It specifies CASSQEVFTDNTEAFF. The full variable domain, in which reference TRBV3-1 and TRBJ1-1 provide the parts outside the CDR3, is DTAVSQTPKYLVTQMGNDKSIKCEQNLGHDTMYWYKQDSKKFLKIMFSYNNKELIINETVPNRFSPKSPDKAHLNLHINSLELGDSAVYFCASSQEVFTDNTEAFFGQGTRLTVV.

This clonotype was found many times. V gene TRBV19 combines with J gene TRBJ2-1, with a possible D match to TRBD2 (7 bases). The germline V and J ends were trimmed by 6 bases and 5 bases, with 11 bases remaining between them. This CDR3 is 13 amino acids long. The germline V gene has CDR1 LNHDA and CDR2 SQIVND (reference sequence). The DNA of the CDR3 is TGTGCCAGTAGCGGGGGGCTTGACAATGAGCAGTTCTTC. Translated, it gives CASSGGLDNEQFF.

This clonotype was picked up many times. The V call is TRBV7-9, the J call TRBJ1-1, with 10 bases fitting TRBD1. This CDR3 is built from 15 residues. Germline-derived CDR1 and CDR2 are SEHNR and FQNEAQ (reference sequence). Trimming at V came to 5 bases and at J to 6 bases, leaving 9 bases not matched to a gene. CDR3 residues: CASSPAGTGVSEAFF. The CDR3 DNA reads TGTGCCAGCAGCCCAGCCGGGACAGGGGTTTCTGAAGCTTTCTTT.

This clonotype was picked up a small number of times. The DNA of the CDR3 is TGTGCCATCAGTGAGTCGGGACAGAGGCAGTATTTT. It yields the protein CAISESGQRQYF. V usage is TRBV10-3 and J usage is TRBJ2-3; 7 bases line up with TRBD1. The CDR3 length is 12 residues. The V gene's germline CDR1 is ENHRY and CDR2 SYGVKD. V was clipped by 0 bases and J by 11 bases; unmatched bases: 2.

On this clonotype: This may come from a read error, since a much larger clone is one base off. The rearrangement links TRBV6-2 or TRBV6-3 to TRBJ2-7; D possibly corresponds to TRBD2 (6 bases). The CDR3 contains 12 residues. Per germline, CDR1 MNHEY and CDR2 SVGEGT. This CDR3 is CASRTGVLEHYF. In DNA form, the CDR3 reads TGTGCCAGCAGAACGGGAGTTCTAGAGCACTACTTC.